This T cell receptor (beta chain) emerged from a study of shared clonotypes between healthy human individuals (dated by TCRdb to the early 2020s). General notes on the study: The cohort included three men and a couple of women between 18 and 49 years of age. To increase sequencing depth and limit assay-specific biases, TCR repertoire library preparation and sequencing were carried out by different laboratories using diverse techniques. Each donor's leukapheresis produced roughly between roughly 0.85 and 9.5 billion PBMCs. For each donor, CD4 naive and CD4 memory were each given three plates, CD8 naive was given two plates, and CD8 memory was given one plate. To estimate repertoire size and how much clonotype sharing occurs between individuals, the study deeply sequenced the blood TCR repertoires of a handful of healthy adults.

TCR CDR3 regions were amplified from genomic DNA by multiplex PCR using the deep immunoSEQ assay. Genomic DNA extracted from each cell subset was distributed evenly over all wells of several immunoSEQ 96-well plates, and each plate served as one replicate. For sorted subsets, around 200 ng genomic DNA, equal to about 30,000 T cell genomes, was loaded into each replicate PCR. Purified libraries were quantified with a Qubit 3.0 fluorometer, sized on a Bioanalyzer 2100, and re-quantified with the KAPA Library Quantification kit. Each immunoSEQ 96-well plate was sequenced on its own single-read 150-cycle Illumina NextSeq 550 flow cell. From the authors' description of their analysis: The immunoSEQ output contained only junctional sequences without quality scores, so filtering could not match that applied to full-length reads. To assign V/J genes and CDR3, sequences were annotated using PyIR, a Python wrapper for IgBLAST v1.9, with IMGT germline references. Reads with weak V/J assignments (E-value above 1e-6), missing CDR3, stop codons, out-of-frame junctions, or ambiguous translated residues were removed. V3J clonotypes were defined as sequences sharing the same inferred V gene, J gene, and CDR3 amino acid sequence. Percentage overlap between repertoires was computed as shared unique clonotypes divided by the size of the smaller repertoire. RTK rarefaction, the Chao1 estimator, and Recon v2.1 estimates of unobserved clonotypes were used to assess repertoire richness. Generation probabilities were computed with OLGA for all TCRbeta clonotypes obtained by the gDNA method from a handful of donors. Held by TCRdb, this immuneACCESS table contains in-frame sequences only and omits some clones. Under half of the omission traces to an unresolved V gene where checked; the cause of the rest is unknown. D and trimming come from the DNA, and the V and J calls and clone size come from that table. The sample data list 850,000 to 1,200,000 clones, and approximately 68% of these were observed just once. The ten largest account for approximately 1.5% of the sample.

Healthy HIV-negative adults with no recently reported acute infections or vaccinations were included as donors. Every donor was a Caucasian adult residing in Nashville, Tennessee, USA. CD4+ T cells were enriched by magnetic negative selection; naive cells were then positively selected on CD45RA, and the negative fraction formed the memory subset. After blood collection by leukapheresis, PBMCs were isolated using Ficoll-Histopaque density gradient centrifugation and then cryopreserved in the vapor phase of liquid nitrogen. Analytical flow cytometry was used to check the purity and quantity of each magnetically sorted T cell population. Each sorted fraction had its genomic DNA isolated and then quantified by UV absorbance on a Nanodrop 2000c. The study at large found these results: Across a few donors, approximately 4.9% of naive CD4, 3% to 4% of naive CD8, under 2.5% of memory CD4, and approximately 0.4% of memory CD8 clonotypes were shared. Sampling was limited to blood, and TCR repertoires in tissue likely differ from TCR repertoires in blood. Because the study included only a small number of donors, the genetic and exposure-history diversity represented was limited. Naive subsets generally had larger estimated clonotype richness than memory subsets. Pairwise subsampling led to the expectation that sequencing depth would affect the degree of clonotype sharing among donors. Clonotypes shared by all four sorted-subset donors showed higher generation probabilities than non-shared clonotypes. Incomplete sequencing was indicated by rarefaction of sorted-subset datasets, despite the large sequencing depth.

Measured from the cysteine to the phenylalanine, the CDR3 is 14 residues long. Only CDR3 DNA remains: 42 bases, in frame from the first base. The V and J ends are trimmed by 2 bases and 7 bases, leaving 15 bases between them. The germline V gene supplies CDR1 MNHNS and CDR2 SASEGT. In regard to this clone: What this receptor recognizes is not known. No base qualities exist here, and no much larger clone lies one base off it.

The sequence joins TRBV6-1 to TRBJ2-7, and the D gene may be TRBD1, 6 bases matching. The specimen was memory CD4+ T cells sorted from blood. The meaning of the sample's cell subset or site label: CD45RA-negative fraction. This receptor was taken from a man aged 18 to 35 in good health. The sequenced DNA is TGTGCCAGCAGTGAATGGGGGCCAAACGAAGAGCAGTACTTC. Its protein product is CASSEWGPNEEQYF.